The 15 T cell receptor beta chains listed next were all sequenced from one sample in a study of OX40 agonist ivuxolimab in advanced cancers. The assay was immunoSEQ multiplex PCR, and TCRdb's table has in-frame clones only and misses some. Of tens of thousands of clones in the sample, about 85% were seen once. The input for sequencing was CD4+ or CD8+ T cells sorted from blood, taken in a trial of the OX40 agonist ivuxolimab. The receptors were sampled from an adult with an advanced solid tumor such as melanoma, head and neck, liver or kidney cancer.

The rearrangement links TRBV10-3 to TRBJ2-1; the match to TRBD1 covers 8 bases. The germline V gene encodes CDR1 ENHRY and CDR2 SYGVKD. This CDR3 is built from 15 residues. V was clipped by 10 bases and J by 3 bases; unmatched bases: 11. CDR3 DNA sequence: TGTGCCAGCCAAGACAGGGGATATAGCTACAATGAGCAGTTCTTC. Translation gives CASQDRGYSYNEQFF.

V is TRBV5-1 and J is TRBJ2-1; unclear D gene. Trimming removed 1 base from V and 0 bases from J, with 8 bases in between. CDR1 and CDR2 (germline): SGHRS, YFSETQ. This CDR3 region has 15 residues. The CDR3 here is CASSLFSSSYNEQFF. The DNA for the CDR3 is TGCGCCAGCAGCTTGTTCTCTAGCTCCTACAATGAGCAGTTCTTC.

The gene calls are TRBV5-1 and TRBJ2-3; TRBD1 agrees at 9 bases. J gave up 6 bases and V 4 bases, and 12 bases lay outside the gene matches. The germline gives CDR1 SGHRS, CDR2 YFSETQ. CDR3 length: 16 amino acids. The CDR3 coding sequence is TGCGCCAGCAGCCCGGGATCTACAGGGGGCGTCGATACGCAGTATTTT. Its protein is CASSPGSTGGVDTQYF.

The J gene is TRBJ2-7, the V gene TRBV13, with a possible D match to TRBD1 (5 bases). In germline, CDR1 is PRHDT, CDR2 FYEKMQ (reference sequence). Between the trimmed V and J ends, which lost 4 bases and 0 bases, there was a span of 13 bases. The length of the CDR3 is 15 residues. As DNA, the CDR3 is TGTGCCAGCAGCTCAGGCCGACAGCGCTCCTACGAGCAGTACTTC. Translating gives CASSSGRQRSYEQYF.

The V and J genes are TRBV5-4 and TRBJ2-1, with 9 bases aligning to TRBD2. The CDR3 loop spans 16 amino acids. Germline V gene lookup returns CDR1 SGHNT and CDR2 YYREEE (reference sequence). J was trimmed by 3 bases and V by 2 bases; bases with no gene match: 6. The CDR3 DNA is TGTGCCAGCAGCTTACTTAGCGGGGGTGGCTACAATGAGCAGTTCTTC. Residues: CASSLLSGGGYNEQFF.

This chain links TRBV2 with TRBJ1-2; D gene unclear. The germline CDR1 and CDR2 sequences are SNHLY and FYNNEI. The CDR3 consists of 15 residues. Trimming cost V 0 bases and J 8 bases, with 16 bases left between them. The CDR3 nucleotides read TGTGCCAGCAGTGAAGCGCTTCTTACAGCCGGGGGCTACACCTTC. Its translation is CASSEALLTAGGYTF.

This clone has only one observation. The chain links TRBV6-5 to TRBJ2-5, with 13 bases that match TRBD2. Unmatched junction bases numbered 3, after V lost 2 bases and J lost 12 bases. The CDR3 runs 13 residues. Germline V lookup: CDR1 MNHEY, CDR2 SVGAGI. CDR3 loop: CASSYGLAGVKYF. DNA of the CDR3: TGTGCCAGCAGTTACGGACTAGCGGGAGTAAAGTACTTC.

The J gene is TRBJ1-2, the V gene TRBV28; 7 bases map to TRBD1. V lost 7 bases and J lost 0; bases outside the gene matches: 5. This CDR3 region has 14 residues. Germline-derived CDR1 and CDR2 are MDHEN and SYDVKM. The CDR3 region has the DNA TGTGCCAGCACGGACAGGACATCTAACTATGGCTACACCTTC. This encodes CASTDRTSNYGYTF.

The rearrangement joins TRBV30 to TRBJ2-7; 8 bases line up with TRBD1. J lost 7 bases, V lost 6 bases, and 17 bases had no gene match. The CDR3 is 15 amino acids. Germline assignment: CDR1 GTSNPN and CDR2 SVGIG (reference sequence). The CDR3 DNA reads TGTGCCTGCCGAACCGGTCAGGGGGCGGCGTTTGAGCAGTACTTC. Translation: CACRTGQGAAFEQYF.

CDR3: CASSLWQGGNQPQHF. CDR3 coding DNA: TGTGCCAGCAGCTTATGGCAGGGTGGCAATCAGCCCCAGCATTTT. V is TRBV7-9 and J is TRBJ1-5; tentative D call: TRBD1 (5 bases). Germline loops: CDR1 SEHNR, CDR2 FQNEAQ (reference sequence). This CDR3 contains 15 residues. Trimming removed 2 bases at V and 2 bases at J, with 10 bases between.

The table lists this clone with a count of one. The chain employs TRBV30 and TRBJ1-2, with unresolved D. V was clipped by 4 bases and J by 5 bases, with 8 bases between them. Germline values: CDR1 GTSNPN, CDR2 SVGIG (reference sequence). The CDR3 length is 11 residues. The CDR3 reads CAWTQEYGYTF. CDR3 in DNA: TGTGCCTGGACCCAGGAATATGGCTACACCTTC.

Within the sample, this clone is medium-sized. The chain combines TRBV6-1 with TRBJ1-5; D is uncertain. CDR1 and CDR2 (germline): MNHNS, SASEGT. The CDR3 runs 14 residues. The V end lost 3 bases, the J end lost 2 bases, and 8 bases lay between the germline ends. As DNA, the CDR3 is TGTGCCAGCAGTGACAGTCTGGGCAATCAGCCCCAGCATTTT. Translation gives CASSDSLGNQPQHF.

The V call is TRBV7-3, the J call TRBJ1-2; 8 nucleotides align to TRBD1. The CDR3 has 15 amino acids. V lost 5 bases and J lost 8; bases outside the gene matches: 13. Germline-derived CDR1 and CDR2 are SGHTA and FQGTGA. The CDR3 spells CASSPGHGTGRGYTF. CDR3 nucleotide sequence: TGTGCCAGCAGCCCAGGGCACGGGACAGGTAGAGGCTACACCTTC.

The chain carries TRBV6-5 and TRBJ1-2; D is unresolved. Deletions cut 4 bases from V and 4 bases from J, with 4 bases between. This CDR3 spans 11 amino acids. CDR1 is MNHEY, CDR2 SVGAGI, per germline. CDR3: CASSSGYGYTF. CDR3 nucleotides: TGTGCCAGCAGTTCGGGCTATGGCTACACCTTC.

The rearrangement uses TRBV5-1 and TRBJ1-2; 7 bases line up with TRBD1. The CDR3 contains 13 residues. From germline, CDR1 is SGHRS and CDR2 YFSETQ. The V segment lost 4 bases and the J segment 4 bases; nucleotides outside the gene matches: 4. CDR3 loop: CASSPGQIYGYTF. CDR3 coding DNA: TGCGCCAGCAGCCCGGGACAGATCTATGGCTACACCTTC.